This record covers a single T cell receptor beta chain. Germline trimming cut 6 bases from V and 6 bases from J; bases unmatched to any gene: 5. Germline V CDR1 and CDR2: SGHNT, YENEEA. CDR3 length: 13 amino acids. This specimen belongs to a study of blood T cell repertoires in COVID-19. The overall study: Both acute and convalescent COVID-19 samples were obtained from the United States, Italy and Spain. PBMCs, B-cell-depleted T cells, or T cells provided the cDNA or gDNA that made up the material.

In the authors' workflow: Amplifying reference gene primers gave estimates of nucleated cell counts. Repertoires were generated with immunoSEQ multiplex PCR, while TCRdb's copy carries only in-frame clones and drops some. V, J and clone size are taken as reported in that table, and D and trimming were inferred from the DNA itself. The profile covers roughly 86,000 clones, with roughly 80% appearing a single time and approximately 6.5% taken by the ten largest. This chain joins TRBV11-3 and TRBJ2-1; 7 nucleotides match TRBD1. Sequencing input: peripheral blood. This receptor was obtained from a man between 60 and 70 years old with acute or convalescent COVID-19. The CDR3 reads CASSDRVRNEQFF. The CDR3 DNA sequence: TGTGCCAGCAGTGACAGGGTCCGCAATGAGCAGTTCTTC.